The 27 T cell receptor beta chains below were found in one sample sequenced in a study of OX40 agonist ivuxolimab in advanced cancers. Libraries were prepared by immunoSEQ multiplex PCR; TCRdb keeps only in-frame clonotypes and omits some of them. The sample lists about 46,000 clones, more than 85% occurring once. This sample comprised CD4+ or CD8+ T cells sorted from blood, obtained in a trial of the OX40 agonist ivuxolimab. The receptors shown here come from an adult with an advanced solid tumor such as melanoma, head and neck, liver or kidney cancer.

This chain connects TRBV28 to TRBJ2-5; D gene uncertain. Per the germline V gene, CDR1 is MDHEN and CDR2 is SYDVKM. Deletions cut 1 base from V and 5 bases from J, with 5 bases between. The CDR3 is made up of 12 amino acids. CDR3 region: CASSLLWETQYF. The CDR3 nucleotides read TGTGCCAGCAGTTTATTGTGGGAGACCCAGTACTTC.

This clone occurred a few times. The V call is TRBV6-5, the J call TRBJ2-1; TRBD2 is a possible D gene (6 bases). With 5 bases removed from V and 0 bases from J, the gap between germline ends came to 11 bases. This CDR3 region has 15 residues. Germline V lookup: CDR1 MNHEY, CDR2 SVGAGI. This CDR3 reads CASSLEGSSYNEQFF. CDR3 nucleotide sequence: TGTGCCAGCAGTCTGGAGGGGAGCTCCTACAATGAGCAGTTCTTC.

This clone was seen more than once but under ten times. The J gene is TRBJ1-2, the V gene TRBV29-1, with D possibly TRBD1 on 5 matching bases. CDR1 and CDR2 (germline): SQVTM, ANQGSEA. V lost 3 bases to trimming and J lost 4 bases, with 18 bases between them. The CDR3 has 15 amino acids. CDR3 DNA sequence: TGCAGCGTTGACGTAGCAGGGCAATCTGGCTATGGCTACACCTTC. Translation gives CSVDVAGQSGYGYTF.

The chain recombines TRBV19 with TRBJ1-1, with 7 bases fitting TRBD1. Looked up from germline, CDR1 is LNHDA and CDR2 is SQIVND (reference sequence). After removal of 6 bases from V and 10 bases from J, the junction contained 23 bases not matched to a gene. The CDR3 is 17 residues long. The CDR3 DNA reads as TGTGCCAGTAGCTCAGGGGATCTTTACAGGGGCGTTTATGGAGCTTTCTTT. Its translation: CASSSGDLYRGVYGAFF. The full variable domain, its missing parts supplied by reference TRBV19 and TRBJ1-1, is DGGITQSPKYLFRKEGQNVTLSCEQNLNHDAMYWYRQDPGQGLRLIYYSQIVNDFQKGDIAEGYSVSREKKESFPLTVTSAQKNPTAFYLCASSSGDLYRGVYGAFFGQGTRLTVV.

J is TRBJ1-6 and V is TRBV4-1, with 10 bases aligning to TRBD1. Germline assignment: CDR1 MGHRA and CDR2 YSYEKL. This CDR3 region has 14 residues. Trimming at V came to 5 bases and at J to 13 bases, leaving 8 bases not matched to a gene. The CDR3 sequence is CASSAGQGPDPLHF. The CDR3 DNA reads as TGCGCCAGCAGCGCGGGACAGGGGCCCGACCCCCTCCACTTT.

The chain employs TRBV7-9 and TRBJ1-1; TRBD1 matches 7 bases. The junction had 8 bases not matched to a gene; V was cut back by 4 bases and J by 6 bases. This CDR3 region has 14 residues. CDR1 and CDR2 from the germline V gene are SEHNR and FQNEAQ (reference sequence). CDR3 residues: CASSSQGGKPEAFF. CDR3 nucleotide sequence: TGTGCCAGCAGCTCCCAGGGGGGAAAACCTGAAGCTTTCTTT.

The rearrangement joins TRBV28 to TRBJ2-7; no clear D gene. V shed 5 bases and J shed 3 bases, with 17 bases lying between them. The CDR3 has 15 amino acids. Germline V gives CDR1 MDHEN, CDR2 SYDVKM. CDR3 in amino acids: CASSPQGTNLYEQYV. DNA for the CDR3: TGTGCCAGCAGTCCCCAAGGAACGAATCTCTACGAGCAGTACGTC.

The chain has TRBV2 and TRBJ2-1; D remains unclear. V was pared by 5 bases and J by 2 bases, with 7 bases between. CDR3 size: 13 residues. Germline V CDR1 and CDR2: SNHLY, FYNNEI. CDR3 coding DNA: TGTGCCAGCAGTCCCGGTCCCTACAATGAGCAGTTCTTC. This gives the protein CASSPGPYNEQFF.

This chain joins TRBV27 and TRBJ1-5, with D uncertain. V lost 5 bases, J lost 2 bases, and 10 bases lay in between. This CDR3 is 14 amino acids long. The V gene's germline CDR1 is MNHEY and CDR2 SMNVEV (reference sequence). The CDR3 DNA is TGTGCCAGCAGTCTCAGGACCGGCAATCAGCCCCAGCATTTT. Protein sequence: CASSLRTGNQPQHF.

The V gene is TRBV6-5, the J gene TRBJ2-7; possible D gene TRBD2, 6 bases. The CDR3 covers 15 residues. Germline CDR1 is MNHEY and CDR2 is SVGAGI. V dropped 3 bases and J dropped 3 bases, with 15 bases sitting between them. The CDR3 nucleotides read TGTGCCAGCAGTTATTCCGCGGGGTCAAACTACGAGCAGTACTTC. Its translation is CASSYSAGSNYEQYF.

The chain links TRBV5-6 to TRBJ2-3; 8 bases fit TRBD2. CDR1 and CDR2 from the germline V gene are SGHDT and YYEEEE. J was trimmed by 3 bases and V by 4 bases; bases with no gene match: 10. This CDR3 is built from 16 residues. The CDR3 is CASSLAGPAVTDTQYF. In DNA, the CDR3 is TGTGCCAGCAGCCTAGCGGGCCCAGCCGTGACAGATACGCAGTATTTT.

In its sample, this clone was seen a few times. This same CDR3 is encoded by further DNA sequences in the sample. V usage is TRBV7-9 and J usage is TRBJ2-1; D unclear. The CDR3 has 13 residues. In germline, CDR1 is SEHNR, CDR2 FQNEAQ (reference sequence). Trimming left V 1 base short and J 6 bases short, with 7 bases between. CDR3 sequence (DNA): TGTGCCAGCAGCTTAGGTGTGAGCAATGAGCAGTTCTTC. It translates to CASSLGVSNEQFF.

The rearrangement uses TRBV9 and TRBJ2-7; the match to TRBD2 covers 12 bases. The V and J ends lost 4 bases and 2 bases, in that order; junction bases with no gene match: 4. The CDR3 contains 15 residues. Germline V gives CDR1 SGDLS, CDR2 YYNGEE. The DNA of the CDR3 is TGTGCCAGCAGCCCCCTAGCGGGAGGGCCCTACGAGCAGTACTTC. This gives the protein CASSPLAGGPYEQYF.

This rearrangement joins TRBV9 to TRBJ2-1; 7 nucleotides agree with TRBD2. The germline gives CDR1 SGDLS, CDR2 YYNGEE. Trimming cost V 3 bases and J 0 bases; bases outside gene matches: 9. The CDR3 loop spans 17 amino acids. CDR3 sequence reads: CASSASRWGGSYNEQFF. CDR3 nucleotides: TGTGCCAGCAGCGCTTCGCGATGGGGGGGCTCCTACAATGAGCAGTTCTTC.

The rearrangement uses TRBV19 and TRBJ2-1; 11 nucleotides line up with TRBD2. The germline CDR1 and CDR2 sequences are LNHDA and SQIVND (reference sequence). The CDR3 runs to 16 residues. J gave up 2 bases and V 6 bases, and 6 bases lay outside the gene matches. CDR3 bases: TGTGCCAGTAGGCCGCTAGCGGGGGGCCCCTACAATGAGCAGTTCTTC. This translates into CASRPLAGGPYNEQFF.

The chain links TRBV9 to TRBJ1-2, with a tentative D call TRBD1 (5 bases). Germline CDR1 and CDR2: SGDLS and YYNGEE. V dropped 3 bases and J dropped 7 bases, with 13 bases sitting between them. The CDR3 has 13 amino acids. CDR3 nucleotides: TGTGCCAGCAGCGAAGCCCCCGGGGGTGGCTACACCTTC. Translating it yields CASSEAPGGGYTF.

The CDR3 sequence: CASSSGPGQGALYEQFF. CDR3 DNA: TGTGCCAGCAGCTCAGGGCCGGGACAGGGGGCATTGTATGAGCAGTTCTTC. The chain joins TRBV7-3 to TRBJ2-1, with 12 bases that match TRBD1. The V segment lost 4 bases and the J segment 8 bases; nucleotides outside the gene matches: 12. This CDR3 is 17 amino acids long. Germline CDR1 SGHTA, CDR2 FQGTGA.

This rearrangement joins TRBV28 to TRBJ2-3; the match to TRBD1 covers 7 bases. The CDR3 spans 16 residues. Trimming at V came to 6 bases and at J to 0 bases, leaving 9 bases not matched to a gene. Germline CDR1 reads MDHEN; CDR2 reads SYDVKM. As DNA, the CDR3 is TGTGCCAGCAGCCTCACAGGGGACAGTAGCACAGATACGCAGTATTTT. It specifies CASSLTGDSSTDTQYF.

The chain has TRBV5-6 and TRBJ2-7; 7 bases map to TRBD2. J gave up 4 bases and V 9 bases, and 13 bases lay outside the gene matches. The CDR3 runs to 14 residues. CDR1 SGHDT and CDR2 YYEEEE come from the germline V gene. CDR3 nucleotide sequence: TGTGCCACCCATGATTCCGGGGGGTATTACGAGCAGTACTTC. Its protein is CATHDSGGYYEQYF. The entire variable domain, with the rest obtained from reference TRBV5-6 and TRBJ2-7, is as follows: DAGVTQSPTHLIKTRGQQVTLRCSPKSGHDTVSWYQQALGQGPQFIFQYYEEEERQRGNFPDRFSGHQFPNYSSELNVNALLLGDSALYLCATHDSGGYYEQYFGPGTRLTVT.

The genes are TRBV5-8 and TRBJ1-1; D is unclear. Between the trimmed V and J ends, which lost 5 bases and 0 bases, there was a span of 11 bases. Germline CDR1 and CDR2: SGHTS and YDEGEE. The CDR3 covers 14 residues. CDR3 sequence (DNA): TGTGCCAGCAGGAAGTGGGAGCTGAACACTGAAGCTTTCTTT. Encoded protein: CASRKWELNTEAFF.

This clone was found once. The chain carries TRBV6-5 and TRBJ1-3; D may be TRBD1 (5 bases). Germline assignment: CDR1 MNHEY and CDR2 SVGAGI. With 5 bases removed from V and 4 bases from J, the gap between germline ends came to 15 bases. This CDR3 has 15 amino acids. CDR3: CASSRYRDVGNTIYF. CDR3 in DNA: TGTGCCAGCAGTCGGTACCGGGACGTAGGAAACACCATATATTTT.

The chain recombines TRBV6-6 with TRBJ2-7, with D tentatively TRBD1 (6 bases). The CDR3 contains 15 residues. Germline V gives CDR1 MNHNY, CDR2 SVGAGI (reference sequence). Trimming took off 6 bases at V and 0 bases at J, with 15 bases between the two ends. The CDR3 reads CASSLGQRISYEQYF. The CDR3 DNA reads as TGTGCCAGCAGCCTCGGACAGCGGATCTCCTACGAGCAGTACTTC.

The gene calls are TRBV6-5 and TRBJ1-2; D call uncertain. The ends were cut back, 6 bases at V and 8 bases at J, with 10 bases in the middle. The germline V gene has CDR1 MNHEY and CDR2 SVGAGI. This CDR3 is 11 amino acids long. This chain's CDR3 is CASSLLRGYTF. In nucleotides, the CDR3 is TGTGCCAGCAGCCTACTTCGCGGCTACACCTTC.

This rearrangement joins TRBV11-2 to TRBJ2-1; 9 bases fit TRBD1. Germline lookup yields CDR1 SGHAT and CDR2 FQNNGV. The ends lost 3 bases at V and 6 bases at J; junction bases unmatched: 9. CDR3 length equals 16 residues. CDR3 sequence reads: CASSFYGTGKINEQFF. As DNA, the CDR3 is TGTGCCAGCAGCTTTTACGGGACAGGGAAAATCAATGAGCAGTTCTTC. The whole variable domain, filled in from reference TRBV11-2 and TRBJ2-1, reads EAGVAQSPRYKIIEKRQSVAFWCNPISGHATLYWYQQILGQGPKLLIQFQNNGVVDDSQLPKDRFSAERLKGVDSTLKIQPAKLEDSAVYLCASSFYGTGKINEQFFGPGTRLTVL.

The rearrangement uses TRBV27 and TRBJ1-5; no definite D call. CDR3 length: 15 amino acids. V lost 0 bases, J lost 1 base, and 7 bases lay in between. Germline loops: CDR1 MNHEY, CDR2 SMNVEV (reference sequence). The CDR3 protein is CASSLSAGSNQPQHF. The DNA for the CDR3 is TGTGCCAGCAGTTTATCGGCGGGCAGCAATCAGCCCCAGCATTTT.

For the CDR3, the DNA is TGTGCCAGCAGCCGACAAGGGATCTACGAGCAGTACGTC. This translates into CASSRQGIYEQYV. The chain couples TRBV5-6 to TRBJ2-7; D gene ambiguous. Per the germline V gene, CDR1 is SGHDT and CDR2 is YYEEEE. The length of the CDR3 is 13 residues. Trimming shortened V by 4 bases and J by 3 bases, and 11 bases separated the two germline ends.

V and J are TRBV15 and TRBJ2-7, with D perhaps matching TRBD1 (5 bases). The germline CDR1 and CDR2 sequences are LNHNV and YYDKDF (reference sequence). With 0 bases removed from V and 0 bases from J, the gap between germline ends came to 15 bases. CDR3 size: 17 residues. CDR3 DNA: TGTGCCACCAGCAGAGATCCCCCGACAGAGACCTCCTACGAGCAGTACGTC. Translation gives CATSRDPPTETSYEQYV.